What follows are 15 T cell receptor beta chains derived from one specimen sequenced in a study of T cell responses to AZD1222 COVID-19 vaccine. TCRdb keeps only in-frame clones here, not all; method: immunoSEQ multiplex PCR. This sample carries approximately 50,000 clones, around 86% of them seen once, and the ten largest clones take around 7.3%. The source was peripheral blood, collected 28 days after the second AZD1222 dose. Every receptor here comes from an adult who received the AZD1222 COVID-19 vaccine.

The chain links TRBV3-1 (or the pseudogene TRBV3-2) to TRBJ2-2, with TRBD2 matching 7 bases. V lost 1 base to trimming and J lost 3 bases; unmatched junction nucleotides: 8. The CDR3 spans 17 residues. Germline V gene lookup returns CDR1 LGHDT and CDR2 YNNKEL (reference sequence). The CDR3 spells CASSQVSGRGDTGELFF. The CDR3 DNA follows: TGTGCCAGCAGCCAAGTTAGCGGGCGAGGTGACACCGGGGAGCTGTTTTTT.

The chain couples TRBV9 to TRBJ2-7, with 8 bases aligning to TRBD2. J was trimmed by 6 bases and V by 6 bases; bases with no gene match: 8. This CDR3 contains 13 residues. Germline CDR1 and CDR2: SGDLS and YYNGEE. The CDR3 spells CASTRGGLGEQYF. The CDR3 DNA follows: TGTGCCAGCACTCGGGGGGGCCTGGGCGAGCAGTACTTC. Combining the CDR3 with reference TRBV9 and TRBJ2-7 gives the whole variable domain DSGVTQTPKHLITATGQRVTLRCSPRSGDLSVYWYQQSLDQGLQFLIQYYNGEERAKGNILERFSAQQFPDLHSELNLSSLELGDSALYFCASTRGGLGEQYFGPGTRLTVT.

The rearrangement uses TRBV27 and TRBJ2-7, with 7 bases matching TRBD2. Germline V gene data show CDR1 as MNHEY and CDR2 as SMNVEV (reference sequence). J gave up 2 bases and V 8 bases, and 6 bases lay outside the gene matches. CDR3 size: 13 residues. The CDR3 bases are TGTGCCAGCGGCCGGGAGGCTACCTACGAGCAGTACTTC. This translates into CASGREATYEQYF.

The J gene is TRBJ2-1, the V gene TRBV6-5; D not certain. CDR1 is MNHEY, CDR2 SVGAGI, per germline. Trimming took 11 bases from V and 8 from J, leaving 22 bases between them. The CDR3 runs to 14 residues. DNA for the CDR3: TGTGCCCCGGCGCGCCCTGGAAACTTTCATGAGCAGTTCTTC. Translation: CAPARPGNFHEQFF.

This chain's CDR3 is CATSRDRWALRTGANVLTF. CDR3 bases: TGTGCCACCAGCAGAGATCGTTGGGCCCTCAGGACTGGGGCCAACGTCCTGACTTTC. The chain carries TRBV15 and TRBJ2-6; no definite D call. Germline V gene sequence: CDR1 LNHNV, CDR2 YYDKDF (reference sequence). The germline V and J ends were trimmed by 0 bases and 2 bases, with 17 bases remaining between them. The CDR3 sequence is 19 residues long.

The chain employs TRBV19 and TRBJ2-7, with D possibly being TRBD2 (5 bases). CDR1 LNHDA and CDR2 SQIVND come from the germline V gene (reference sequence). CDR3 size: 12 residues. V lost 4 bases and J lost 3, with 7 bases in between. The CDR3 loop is CASSTSGYEQYF. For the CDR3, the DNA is TGTGCCAGTAGTACGAGCGGCTACGAGCAGTACTTC.

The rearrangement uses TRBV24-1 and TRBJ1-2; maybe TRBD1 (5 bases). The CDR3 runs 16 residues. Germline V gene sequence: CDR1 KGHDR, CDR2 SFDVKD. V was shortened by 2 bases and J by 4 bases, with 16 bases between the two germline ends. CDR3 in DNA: TGTGCCACCAGTGATTCTTCCGGCGGGGGGGTCTATGGCTACACCTTC. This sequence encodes CATSDSSGGGVYGYTF.

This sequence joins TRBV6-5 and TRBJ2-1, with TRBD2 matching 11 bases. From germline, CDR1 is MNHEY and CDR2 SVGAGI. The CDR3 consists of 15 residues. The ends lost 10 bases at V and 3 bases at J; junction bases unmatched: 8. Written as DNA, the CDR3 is TGTGCCATAAGATCTGGGACTAGCGGCTACAATGAGCAGTTCTTC. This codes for CAIRSGTSGYNEQFF.

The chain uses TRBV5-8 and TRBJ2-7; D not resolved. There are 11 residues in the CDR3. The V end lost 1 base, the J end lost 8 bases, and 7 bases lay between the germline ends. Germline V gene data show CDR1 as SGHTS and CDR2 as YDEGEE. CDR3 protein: CASSLYRQQYF. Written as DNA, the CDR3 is TGTGCCAGCAGCTTGTACCGGCAGCAGTACTTC.

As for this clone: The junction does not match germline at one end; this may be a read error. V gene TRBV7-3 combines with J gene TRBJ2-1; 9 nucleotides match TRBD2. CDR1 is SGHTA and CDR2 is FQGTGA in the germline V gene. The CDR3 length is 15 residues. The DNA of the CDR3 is TGTGCCAGCAGCCTAACTAGCGGGCCTTTCAATGAGCAGTTCTTC. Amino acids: CASSLTSGPFNEQFF.

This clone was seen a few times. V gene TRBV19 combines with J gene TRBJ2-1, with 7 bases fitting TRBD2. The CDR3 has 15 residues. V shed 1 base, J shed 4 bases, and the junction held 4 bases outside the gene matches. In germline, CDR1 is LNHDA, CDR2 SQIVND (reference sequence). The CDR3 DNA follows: TGTGCCAGTAGTATAGCGGGAGGAGGATACAATGAGCAGTTCTTC. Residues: CASSIAGGGYNEQFF.

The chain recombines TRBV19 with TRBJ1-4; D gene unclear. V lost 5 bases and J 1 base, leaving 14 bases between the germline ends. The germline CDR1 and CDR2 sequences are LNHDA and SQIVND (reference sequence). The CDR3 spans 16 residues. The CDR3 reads CASSRAPVVTNEKLFF. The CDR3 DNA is TGTGCCAGTAGTCGGGCTCCGGTAGTAACTAATGAAAAACTGTTTTTT.

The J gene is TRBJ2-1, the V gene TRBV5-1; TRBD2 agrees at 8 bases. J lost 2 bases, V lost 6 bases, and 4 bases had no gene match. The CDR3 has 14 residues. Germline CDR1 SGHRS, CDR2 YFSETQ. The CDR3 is CASMISGTYNEQFF. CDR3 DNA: TGCGCCAGCATGATTAGCGGGACCTACAATGAGCAGTTCTTC.

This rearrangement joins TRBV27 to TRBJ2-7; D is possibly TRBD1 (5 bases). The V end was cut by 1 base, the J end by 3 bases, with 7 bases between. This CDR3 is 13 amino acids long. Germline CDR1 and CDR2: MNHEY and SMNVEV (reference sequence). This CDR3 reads CASSLWTNYEQYF. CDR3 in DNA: TGTGCCAGCAGTTTATGGACAAACTACGAGCAGTACTTC.

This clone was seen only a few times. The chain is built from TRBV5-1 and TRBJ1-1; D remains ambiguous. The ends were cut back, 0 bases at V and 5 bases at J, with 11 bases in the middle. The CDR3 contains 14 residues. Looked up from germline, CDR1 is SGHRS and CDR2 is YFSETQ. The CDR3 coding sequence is TGCGCCAGCAGCTTGGACTCTCGAGGTACTGAAGCTTTCTTT. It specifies CASSLDSRGTEAFF.